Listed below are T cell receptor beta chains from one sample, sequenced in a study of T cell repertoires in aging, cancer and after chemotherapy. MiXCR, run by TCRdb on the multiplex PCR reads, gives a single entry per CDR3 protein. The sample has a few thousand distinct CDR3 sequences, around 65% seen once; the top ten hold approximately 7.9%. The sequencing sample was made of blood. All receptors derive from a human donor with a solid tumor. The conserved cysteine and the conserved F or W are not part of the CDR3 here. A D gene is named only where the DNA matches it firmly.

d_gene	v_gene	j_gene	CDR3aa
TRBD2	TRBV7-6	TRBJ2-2	ASSLWRREGSTGELF
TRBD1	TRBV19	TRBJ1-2	ASSPPTGRVNYGYT
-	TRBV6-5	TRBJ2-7	ASSYSLGLEQY
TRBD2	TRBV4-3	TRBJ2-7	ASSQEWSGETYEQY
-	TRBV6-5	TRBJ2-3	ASNRTPRPRVTDTQY
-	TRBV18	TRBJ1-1	ASSPPLGDTEAF
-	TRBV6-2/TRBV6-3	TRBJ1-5	ASSSGGGAHQPQH
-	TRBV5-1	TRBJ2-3	ASSGRDTQY
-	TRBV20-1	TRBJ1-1	SARRGDTEAF
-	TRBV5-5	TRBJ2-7	ASSRILQGGEQY
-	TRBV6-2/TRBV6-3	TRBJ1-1	ASRENTEAF
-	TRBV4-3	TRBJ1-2	ASSQESGAGYT
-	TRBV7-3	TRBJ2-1	ASSLGYGRGANEQF
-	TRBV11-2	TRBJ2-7	ASSRGLLPEEQY
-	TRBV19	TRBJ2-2	ASTPKGNTGELF
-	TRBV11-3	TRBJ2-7	ASLRGEQY
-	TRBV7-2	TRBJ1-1	ASSFTHSRTEAF
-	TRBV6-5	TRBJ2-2	ASSYSAGELF
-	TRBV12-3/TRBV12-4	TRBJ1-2	ASSPGGASGYT
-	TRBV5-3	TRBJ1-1	ASSLDRNTEAF
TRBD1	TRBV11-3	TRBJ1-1	ASSLDVRGRGAF
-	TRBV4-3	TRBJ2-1	ASSQVLEHEQF
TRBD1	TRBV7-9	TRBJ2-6	ASSLAGGTGGSGANVLT
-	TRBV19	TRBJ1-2	ASRREGRGSYGYT
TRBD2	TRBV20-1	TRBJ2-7	SARRGLAHEQY
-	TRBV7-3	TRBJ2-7	ASILKTASYEQY
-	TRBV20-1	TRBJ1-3	SARDMGTTGNTIY
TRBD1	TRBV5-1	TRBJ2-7	ASSSTGGKDEQY
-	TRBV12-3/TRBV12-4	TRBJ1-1	ASSLMGNTEAF
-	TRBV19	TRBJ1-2	ASSIGGQFYGYT
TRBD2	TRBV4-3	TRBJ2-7	ASSHRSGNGEQY
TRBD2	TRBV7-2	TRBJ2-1	ASSGKSGDGNEQF
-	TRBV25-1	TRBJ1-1	ASLGGVNTEAF
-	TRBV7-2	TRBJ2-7	ARSQDCYEQY
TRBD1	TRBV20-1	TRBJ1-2	SAVGNRGRYGYT
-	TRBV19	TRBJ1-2	ASKSGYTNSNYGYT
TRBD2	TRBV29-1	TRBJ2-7	STRTSGTEQY
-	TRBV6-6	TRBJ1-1	ASSPLGTEAF
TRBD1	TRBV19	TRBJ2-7	ASTKDRSSYEQY
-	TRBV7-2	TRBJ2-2	ASSLQTGNTGELF
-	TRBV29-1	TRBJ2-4	SVETDIQY
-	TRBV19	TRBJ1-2	ASSIQRGQSYT
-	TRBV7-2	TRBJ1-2	ASSFSPTTNYGYT
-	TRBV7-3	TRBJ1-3	ANGGPATNHSGNTIY
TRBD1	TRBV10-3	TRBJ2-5	AISEGQGYQETQY
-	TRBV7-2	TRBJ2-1	ASSLARAREQF
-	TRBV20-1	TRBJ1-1	SAREMAGYTEAF
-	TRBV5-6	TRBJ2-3	ASTSGRGRTDTQY
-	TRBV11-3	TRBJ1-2	ASSQEGRAGTYGYT
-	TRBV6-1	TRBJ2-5	ASSEGTLGGVKTQY
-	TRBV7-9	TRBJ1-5	ASSIGDGSNQPQH
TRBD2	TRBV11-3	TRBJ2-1	ASSLDGQSGGASYNEQF
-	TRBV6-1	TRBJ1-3	ASSPSGSGNTIY